This TCR beta chain came from a study of OX40 agonist ivuxolimab in advanced cancers. Repertoires were generated with immunoSEQ multiplex PCR, while TCRdb's copy carries only in-frame clones and drops some. Of around 35,000 clones in the sample, less than 90% were seen once. Specimen: CD4+ or CD8+ T cells sorted from blood, collected in a trial of the OX40 agonist ivuxolimab. The source is an adult with an advanced solid tumor such as melanoma, head and neck, liver or kidney cancer.

The CDR3 DNA reads as TGCGCCAGCAGCTTGCCCAGCGGGACAGGGTATCGGAAAGCTTTCTTT. This codes for CASSLPSGTGYRKAFF. The genes are TRBV5-1 and TRBJ1-1; 9 bases align to TRBD1. Trimming at V came to 1 base and at J to 9 bases, leaving 13 bases not matched to a gene. Germline CDR1 SGHRS, CDR2 YFSETQ. The CDR3 consists of 16 residues.